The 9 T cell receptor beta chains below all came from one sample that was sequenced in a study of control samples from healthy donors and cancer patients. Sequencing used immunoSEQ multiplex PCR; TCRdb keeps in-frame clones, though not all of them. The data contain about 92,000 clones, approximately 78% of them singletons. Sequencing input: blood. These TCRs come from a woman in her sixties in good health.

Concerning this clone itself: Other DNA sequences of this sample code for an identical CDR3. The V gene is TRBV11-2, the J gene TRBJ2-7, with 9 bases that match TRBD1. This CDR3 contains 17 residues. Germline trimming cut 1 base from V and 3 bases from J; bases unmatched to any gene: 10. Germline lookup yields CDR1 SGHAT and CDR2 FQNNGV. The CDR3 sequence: CASSLGTGGIGSYEQYF. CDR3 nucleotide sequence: TGTGCCAGCAGCTTAGGAACAGGGGGCATAGGGAGCTACGAGCAGTACTTC. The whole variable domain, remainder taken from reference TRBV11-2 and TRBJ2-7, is EAGVAQSPRYKIIEKRQSVAFWCNPISGHATLYWYQQILGQGPKLLIQFQNNGVVDDSQLPKDRFSAERLKGVDSTLKIQPAKLEDSAVYLCASSLGTGGIGSYEQYFGPGTRLTVT.

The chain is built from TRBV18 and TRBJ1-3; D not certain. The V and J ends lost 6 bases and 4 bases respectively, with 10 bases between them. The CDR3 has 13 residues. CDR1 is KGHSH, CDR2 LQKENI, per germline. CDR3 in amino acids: CASSYPPGNTIYF. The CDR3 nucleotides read TGTGCCAGCTCGTACCCCCCAGGAAACACCATATATTTT.

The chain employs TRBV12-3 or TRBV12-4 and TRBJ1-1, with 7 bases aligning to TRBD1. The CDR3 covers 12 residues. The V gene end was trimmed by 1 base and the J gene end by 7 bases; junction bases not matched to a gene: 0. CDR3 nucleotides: TGTGCCAGCAGTTTAGGACAGGGTGAAGCTTTCTTT. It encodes CASSLGQGEAFF.

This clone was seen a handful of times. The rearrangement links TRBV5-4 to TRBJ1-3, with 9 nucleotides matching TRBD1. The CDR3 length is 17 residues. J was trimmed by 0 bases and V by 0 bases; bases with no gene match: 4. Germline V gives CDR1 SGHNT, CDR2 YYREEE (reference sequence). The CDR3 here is CASSLGGTGHSGNTIYF. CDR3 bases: TGTGCCAGCAGCTTGGGAGGGACAGGGCACTCTGGAAACACCATATATTTT.

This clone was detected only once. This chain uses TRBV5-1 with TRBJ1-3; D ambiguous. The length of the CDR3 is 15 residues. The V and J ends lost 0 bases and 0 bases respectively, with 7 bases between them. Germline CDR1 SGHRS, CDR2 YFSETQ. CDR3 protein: CASSLALSSGNTIYF. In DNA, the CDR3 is TGCGCCAGCAGCTTGGCCTTGAGCTCTGGAAACACCATATATTTT.

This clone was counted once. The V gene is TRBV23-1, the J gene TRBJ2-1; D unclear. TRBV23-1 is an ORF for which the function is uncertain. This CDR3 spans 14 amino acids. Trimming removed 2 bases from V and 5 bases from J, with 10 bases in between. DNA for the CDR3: TGCGCCAGCAGTCAAGAAACCGCAAACAATGAGCAGTTCTTC. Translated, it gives CASSQETANNEQFF.

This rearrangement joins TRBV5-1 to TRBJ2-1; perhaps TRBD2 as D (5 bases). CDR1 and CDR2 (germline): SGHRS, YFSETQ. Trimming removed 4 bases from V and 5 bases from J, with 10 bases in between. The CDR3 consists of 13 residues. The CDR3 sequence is CASSLGVNNEQFF. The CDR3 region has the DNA TGCGCCAGCAGCCTCGGGGTAAACAATGAGCAGTTCTTC.

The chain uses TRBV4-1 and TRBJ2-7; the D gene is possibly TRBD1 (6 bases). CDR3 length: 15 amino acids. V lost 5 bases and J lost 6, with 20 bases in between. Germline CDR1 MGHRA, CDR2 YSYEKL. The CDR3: CASSAITGIGLEQYF. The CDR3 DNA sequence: TGCGCCAGCAGCGCCATAACAGGGATTGGGCTCGAGCAGTACTTC.

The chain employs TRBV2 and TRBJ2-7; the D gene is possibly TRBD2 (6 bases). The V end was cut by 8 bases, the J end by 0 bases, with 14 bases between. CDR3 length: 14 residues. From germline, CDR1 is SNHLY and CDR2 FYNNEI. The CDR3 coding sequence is TGTGCCAGCCTAGGGGAGGCGGGCTCCTACGAGCAGTACTTC. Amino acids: CASLGEAGSYEQYF.